This T cell receptor beta chain stems from a study of cytotoxic CD8 clonotypes in ibrutinib-treated CLL. Whole-study results and caveats: Public clonotypes proved infrequent, and on treatment they shrank or remained steady.

Only in-frame clones appear in the TCRdb table, and some are missing; sequencing was by immunoSEQ multiplex PCR. The sample contains around 310,000 clones, roughly 79% of which appear only once. V lost 0 bases to trimming and J lost 2 bases, with 23 bases between them. CDR1 and CDR2 from the germline V gene are GTSNPN and SVGIG (reference sequence). The CDR3 contains 18 residues. Comment on this clone: Its specificity is not known.

The rearrangement joins TRBV30 to TRBJ2-7; D unresolved. This TCR came from a human donor with chronic lymphocytic leukemia. Sequencing was performed on PBMCs, taken before ibrutinib treatment. CDR3 residues: CAWSVPGFGVGRPYEQYF. The CDR3 region has the DNA TGTGCCTGGAGTGTACCCGGATTTGGAGTAGGACGTCCCTACGAGCAGTACTTC.